This TCR beta chain was sequenced during a study of cytomegalovirus exposure and HLA in healthy donors. The PCR used 60 Vbeta and 13 Jbeta primers. The method was immunoSEQ multiplex PCR; TCRdb's version includes in-frame clones alone and lacks a portion of them. Altogether around 140,000 clones are present, almost 85% being singletons, with the ten largest covering roughly 3.2%. Germline values: CDR1 SGHRS, CDR2 YFSETQ. The junction had 8 bases not matched to a gene; V was cut back by 4 bases and J by 4 bases. The CDR3 is made up of 15 amino acids. Sequences were obtained from PBMCs. The V and J genes are TRBV5-1 and TRBJ2-1, with 7 bases fitting TRBD1. This clonotype was sampled from a man aged 18 to 29 in good health and CMV-seropositive. CDR3 residues: CASSPAWGQYNEQFF. The CDR3 DNA reads TGCGCCAGCAGCCCAGCATGGGGACAGTACAATGAGCAGTTCTTC.